The present entry profiles one T cell receptor beta chain with its context. The antigen is not known. V shed 2 bases and J 4 bases; nucleotides not matched to a gene: 9. CDR1 is MNHEY, CDR2 SVGAGI, per germline. The CDR3 loop spans 17 amino acids. This entry belongs to a study of identical twins. TCRdb reanalysed the 5' RACE reads using MiXCR and keeps one entry per CDR3 protein. The sample holds around 650,000 distinct CDR3 sequences, just over 7% seen once. Study-wide results and caveats: Cord blood's abundant beta clonotypes had fewer insertions, unlike memory repertoires.

The same specimen was also included in a second study, on yellow fever vaccine responses in identical twins.

V and J are TRBV6-5 and TRBJ2-7, with TRBD2 matching 12 bases. The receptor comes from a woman under 30 in good health. Material: PBMCs. The CDR3 here is CASSYHPSSGRVYEQYF. The CDR3 nucleotides read TGTGCCAGCAGTTACCATCCTTCTAGCGGGAGGGTATACGAGCAGTACTTC.